A single T cell receptor (beta chain) is shown here with its context. These data come from a study of technical replicates of blood from a few donors. Here immunoSEQ multiplex PCR was the method, and the copy in TCRdb shows in-frame clones only, minus some. The sample contains about 85,000 clones, 85% to 95% of which appear only once. With V trimmed by 4 bases and J by 2 bases, 7 bases remained unmatched. CDR1 and CDR2 from the germline V gene are SGDLS and YYNGEE. CDR3 length: 15 residues. The V and J genes are TRBV9 and TRBJ2-3; the match to TRBD1 covers 7 bases. The TCR comes from a human donor in good health. The sample comprised T cells isolated from PBMCs. This CDR3 reads CASSLRTGLTDTQYF. In DNA form, the CDR3 reads TGTGCCAGCAGCCTTCGGACAGGCCTCACAGATACGCAGTATTTT.